This T cell receptor beta chain was documented in a study of T cells in Graves' hyperthyroidism and ophthalmopathy. Study outcomes and limitations: Also found in blood were most expanded thyroid clonotypes above 0.001.

This clonotype appeared many times. Antigen unknown. Amplification yielded TCR beta CDR3 regions, with RNA transcripts as the source. The TCR CDR3 first-round RT-PCR relied on the HTBI primer set. One entry per CDR3 protein results from TCRdb running MiXCR on the multiplex PCR reads. The sample has 600,000 or so distinct CDR3 sequences; approximately 14% are singletons. V dropped 0 bases and J dropped 0; count of bases not matched to a gene: 3. The CDR3 contains 18 residues. Germline CDR1 and CDR2: MNHEY and SMNVEV (reference sequence). This chain links TRBV27 with TRBJ2-2, with 11 bases identical to TRBD2. The source material was blood. This sequence originates from a woman between 45 and 65 years old with Graves' ophthalmopathy. The CDR3 reads CASSLSASGRSNTGELFF. CDR3 nucleotide sequence: TGTGCCAGCAGTTTATCGGCTAGCGGGAGGTCGAACACCGGGGAGCTGTTTTTT.